A selection of T cell receptor beta chains follows, all from one sample in a study of cytomegalovirus exposure and HLA in healthy donors. Method: immunoSEQ multiplex PCR; TCRdb's copy keeps in-frame clones and lacks some. Of about 84,000 clones detected, approximately 91% appear once; the ten largest clones hold less than 2.5%. Sequencing was performed on PBMCs. Source of these receptors: a man younger than 40 in good health and CMV-seronegative. Both conserved end residues are part of each CDR3. A D gene is named only where the DNA matches it firmly. A row's size may be missing; if present it is once, few, many or a size class.

clone_size,j_call,v_call,d_call,cdr3_aa,cdr3_nt
NA,TRBJ2-1,TRBV2,NA,CASTVSLVAFSYNEQFF,TGTGCCAGCACCGTAAGTTTAGTCGCATTCTCCTACAATGAGCAGTTCTTC
NA,TRBJ2-1,TRBV28,NA,CASSLRLTTQFF,TGTGCCAGCAGTTTACGCCTTACTACTCAGTTCTTC
NA,TRBJ2-5,TRBV18,NA,CASSFGRVEETQYF,TGTGCCAGCTCATTTGGCAGGGTGGAAGAGACCCAGTACTTC
NA,TRBJ2-1,TRBV30,NA,CAWGSTGSAYNEQFF,TGTGCCTGGGGGAGCACAGGGTCGGCCTACAATGAGCAGTTCTTC
NA,TRBJ1-3,TRBV11-2,NA,CASSSWTTGNTIYF,TGTGCCAGCAGCTCCTGGACTACTGGAAACACCATATATTTT
NA,TRBJ2-6,TRBV19,NA,CASSIASGYSGANVLTF,TGTGCCAGTAGTATAGCGAGCGGCTACTCTGGGGCCAACGTCCTGACTTTC
NA,TRBJ1-6,TRBV7-9,NA,CASSLARDSPLHF,TGTGCCAGCAGCTTAGCGCGGGATTCACCCCTCCACTTT
once,TRBJ1-3,TRBV11-2,TRBD1,CASSLWTGGDFSGNTIYF,TGTGCCAGCAGCTTGTGGACAGGGGGCGACTTCTCTGGAAACACCATATATTTT
NA,TRBJ1-6,TRBV14,NA,CASSQRGLVSTSYNSPLHF,TGTGCCAGCAGCCAAAGGGGACTAGTCAGCACCTCCTATAATTCACCCCTCCACTTT
NA,TRBJ1-1,TRBV19,TRBD1,CASSIWGQGPLNTEAFF,TGTGCCAGTAGTATTTGGGGACAGGGGCCACTGAACACTGAAGCTTTCTTT
NA,TRBJ2-6,TRBV9,NA,CASSVRVSSGANVLTF,TGTGCCAGCAGCGTACGGGTTTCCTCTGGGGCCAACGTCCTGACTTTC
once,TRBJ2-7,TRBV5-1,TRBD2,CASSPTGGRGGEQYF,TGCGCCAGCAGCCCGACCGGGGGTCGCGGGGGCGAGCAGTACTTC
NA,TRBJ1-5,TRBV6-5,NA,CASRPGELSNQPQHF,TGTGCCAGCAGACCGGGTGAACTAAGCAATCAGCCCCAGCATTTT
NA,TRBJ1-1,TRBV5-4,TRBD1,CASSPDRVNTEAFF,TGTGCCAGCAGCCCCGACAGGGTGAACACTGAAGCTTTCTTT
once,TRBJ2-3,TRBV7-9,NA,CASSQDGHTDTQYF,TGTGCCAGCAGCCAGGATGGGCACACAGATACGCAGTATTTT
NA,TRBJ2-1,TRBV7-9,TRBD2,CASSLGVGGRGYNEQFF,TGTGCCAGCAGCTTAGGGGTTGGCGGGAGGGGGTACAATGAGCAGTTCTTC
NA,TRBJ2-3,TRBV29-1,NA,CSVGLDLVDTQYF,TGCAGCGTTGGGCTCGATCTCGTGGATACGCAGTATTTT
NA,TRBJ2-7,TRBV6-1,NA,CASSEPPLRIPYEQYF,TGTGCCAGCAGTGAACCCCCGCTCAGGATTCCCTACGAGCAGTACTTC
NA,TRBJ2-7,TRBV28,NA,CASSSLTGGVWEQYF,TGTGCCAGCAGTTCACTTACAGGGGGGGTCTGGGAGCAGTACTTC
NA,TRBJ1-5,TRBV4-1,NA,CASSHGPKNQPQHF,TGCGCCAGCAGCCATGGGCCGAAAAATCAGCCCCAGCATTTT
NA,TRBJ2-3,TRBV7-3,TRBD2,CASSSSGGRLTDTQYF,TGTGCCAGCAGCTCCTCGGGCGGGAGGCTCACAGATACGCAGTATTTT
NA,TRBJ1-2,TRBV5-1,TRBD1,CASSLNLLVGTGAGYTF,TGCGCCAGCAGCTTGAACCTGCTTGTTGGGACAGGGGCTGGCTACACCTTC